The TCR beta chain under discussion was sequenced for a study of PD-1 blockade in classical Hodgkin lymphoma. In the study overall: Patients in the cohort were put on intravenous nivolumab, 3 mg/kg every 2 weeks.

This sample's time point: cycle 4 day 1 (C4D1), after five to seven weeks of nivolumab. Each patient experienced a relapse that followed autologous stem cell transplantation, and brentuximab vedotin exposure varied. Whole-study results and caveats: Nivolumab starters within 1 year of ASCT were excluded. Significantly greater TCR diversity emerged by C4D1 in CD4+ cells but not CD8+ cells. What drove the repertoire differences, possibly disease activity or prior therapy, has not been defined.

Regarding this clone: Antigen specificity is unknown.

The repertoire was sequenced with immunoSEQ multiplex PCR; TCRdb's copy has only in-frame clones and lacks some. The table has about 61,000 clones, 70% to 90% seen once. Sequences were derived from peripheral blood mononuclear cells (PBMCs), sampled before the fourth cycle of nivolumab. This TCR was sampled from a human donor with classical Hodgkin lymphoma.

The CDR3 bases are TGCAGCGTTGGAGTGGGGAGGGAGGAGGAGTTCTTC. This gives the protein CSVGVGREEEFF. This chain uses TRBV29-1 with TRBJ2-1, with 7 bases lining up with TRBD2. V was clipped by 4 bases and J by 14 bases; unmatched bases: 11. The V gene's germline CDR1 is SQVTM and CDR2 ANQGSEA. The CDR3 is 12 amino acids.